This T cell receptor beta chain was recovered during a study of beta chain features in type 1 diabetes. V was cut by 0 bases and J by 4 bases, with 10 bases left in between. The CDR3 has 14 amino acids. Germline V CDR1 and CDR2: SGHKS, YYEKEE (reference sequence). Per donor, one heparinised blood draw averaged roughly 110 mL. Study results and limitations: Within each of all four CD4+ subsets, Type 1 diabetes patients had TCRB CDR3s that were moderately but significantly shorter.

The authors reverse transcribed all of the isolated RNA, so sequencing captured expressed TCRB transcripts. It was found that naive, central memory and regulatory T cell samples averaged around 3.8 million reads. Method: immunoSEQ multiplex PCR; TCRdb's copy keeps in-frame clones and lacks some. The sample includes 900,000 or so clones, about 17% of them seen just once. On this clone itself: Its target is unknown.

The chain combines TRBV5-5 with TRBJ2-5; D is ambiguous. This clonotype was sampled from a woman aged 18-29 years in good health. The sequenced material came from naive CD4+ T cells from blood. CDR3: CASSLAGSRETQYF. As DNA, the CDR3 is TGTGCCAGCAGCTTGGCAGGTTCGCGAGAGACCCAGTACTTC.